A single sample is the source of the 23 T cell receptor beta chains below, sequenced in a study of CD8+CD57+ T cells in acquired aplastic anemia. Genomic DNA was employed as the template in profiling TCR beta VDJ and CDR3. TCRdb used MiXCR to reprocess the reads, holding one entry per CDR3 protein. The data contain around 170,000 distinct CDR3 sequences, approximately 49% of them singletons. Sequencing was performed on sorted CD4+, CD8+, or CD8+CD57+ T cells (not recorded which) from PBMCs. The receptor source for this set is a human donor in good health.

This clonotype was recorded a few times. The genes are TRBV29-1 and TRBJ2-1; D is possibly TRBD1 (6 bases). Germline V gene sequence: CDR1 SQVTM, CDR2 ANQGSEA. CDR3 length equals 11 residues. The germline V and J ends were trimmed by 6 bases and 9 bases, with 12 bases remaining between them. The CDR3 nucleotides are TGCAGCGTCAGAACAGGGAGTGAGCAGTTCTTC. This sequence encodes CSVRTGSEQFF.

The chain couples TRBV6-5 to TRBJ2-3; 8 nucleotides line up with TRBD1. The germline gives CDR1 MNHEY, CDR2 SVGAGI. This CDR3 contains 16 residues. J lost 5 bases, V lost 0 bases, and 7 bases had no gene match. Written as DNA, the CDR3 is TGTGCCAGCAGTTACTCAGGGACAGGTGGCCTAGATACGCAGTATTTT. As protein: CASSYSGTGGLDTQYF.

The table lists this clonotype with many counts. The chain links TRBV12-3 or TRBV12-4 to TRBJ1-1; no clear D gene. V lost 7 bases and J lost 2, with 14 bases in between. CDR3 length: 14 amino acids. The CDR3 sequence is CASIPSGYNTEAFF. As DNA, the CDR3 is TGTGCCAGCATCCCATCCGGGTACAACACTGAAGCTTTCTTT.

The V gene is TRBV7-9, the J gene TRBJ2-3, with D unresolved. Trimming stripped 1 base from V and 7 bases from J, with 0 bases between. Looked up from germline, CDR1 is SEHNR and CDR2 is FQNEAQ (reference sequence). The CDR3 runs to 10 residues. CDR3 in amino acids: CASSLDTQYF. CDR3 sequence (DNA): TGTGCCAGCAGCTTAGATACGCAGTATTTT.

The CDR3 nucleotides are TGTGCCAGCAGCTCAGAGACAGGGACCCCTGAGCAGTTCTTC. Translating it yields CASSSETGTPEQFF. This chain links TRBV11-2 with TRBJ2-1, with TRBD1 matching 7 bases. CDR1 SGHAT and CDR2 FQNNGV come from the germline V gene. Unmatched junction bases numbered 9, after V lost 4 bases and J lost 9 bases. The CDR3 has 14 amino acids.

This sequence joins TRBV5-5 and TRBJ1-1; D remains ambiguous. V was cut by 2 bases and J by 8 bases, with 7 bases left in between. Germline CDR1 SGHKS, CDR2 YYEKEE (reference sequence). The CDR3 contains 11 residues. The DNA for the CDR3 is TGTGCCAGCAGCTTTCAGTTGGAAGCTTTCTTT. Its translation: CASSFQLEAFF. The full variable domain, in which reference TRBV5-5 and TRBJ1-1 provide the parts outside the CDR3, is DAGVTQSPTHLIKTRGQQVTLRCSPISGHKSVSWYQQVLGQGPQFIFQYYEKEERGRGNFPDRFSARQFPNYSSELNVNALLLGDSALYLCASSFQLEAFFGQGTRLTVV.

This clonotype was recorded only once. This chain uses TRBV7-9 with TRBJ2-1; D call uncertain. The CDR3 runs 11 residues. Germline assignment: CDR1 SEHNR and CDR2 FQNEAQ (reference sequence). Trimming shortened V by 3 bases and J by 8 bases, and 5 bases separated the two germline ends. CDR3 sequence: CASSFTDEQFF. CDR3 DNA: TGTGCCAGCAGCTTTACGGATGAGCAGTTCTTC.

This clonotype was found a few times. The chain couples TRBV7-6 to TRBJ1-6; 7 positions match TRBD1. The J segment lost 8 bases and the V segment lost 3 bases, leaving 1 base of the junction unmatched. This CDR3 spans 13 amino acids. The germline gives CDR1 SGHVS, CDR2 FNYEAQ. CDR3 sequence reads: CASSFGTDSPLHF. CDR3 bases: TGTGCCAGCAGCTTCGGGACAGATTCACCCCTCCACTTT.

This clonotype was recorded a few times. The CDR3 DNA reads TGTGCCAGCCGATGGACAGTCGGGGGCTACACCTTC. Protein: CASRWTVGGYTF. This chain links TRBV2 with TRBJ1-2, with a weak D call TRBD1 (6 bases). Germline loops: CDR1 SNHLY, CDR2 FYNNEI. V was cut by 8 bases and J by 8 bases, with 15 bases left in between. The CDR3 consists of 12 residues.

DNA of the CDR3: TGTGCCAGCATTTACCGTTGGGCGGGAAACCAAGAGACCCAGTACTTC. Its translation is CASIYRWAGNQETQYF. The chain carries TRBV28 and TRBJ2-5, with D maybe TRBD2 (6 bases). Germline V gives CDR1 MDHEN, CDR2 SYDVKM. There are 16 residues in the CDR3. Trimming cost V 7 bases and J 0 bases, with 18 bases left between them.

The J gene is TRBJ1-2, the V gene TRBV20-1, with D unresolved. Germline-derived CDR1 and CDR2 are DFQATT and SNEGSKA (reference sequence). The CDR3 contains 12 residues. Trimming took off 0 bases at V and 7 bases at J, with 9 bases between the two ends. The CDR3 sequence: CSAREGFGGYTF. The CDR3 nucleotides are TGCAGTGCTAGAGAGGGGTTCGGTGGCTACACCTTC.

The V and J genes are TRBV20-1 and TRBJ1-6, with D possibly being TRBD1 (5 bases). V lost 3 bases and J 8 bases, leaving 17 bases between the germline ends. Germline V gene data show CDR1 as DFQATT and CDR2 as SNEGSKA (reference sequence). This CDR3 contains 15 residues. CDR3 protein: CSARLQGGDDSPLHF. The CDR3 DNA reads as TGCAGTGCTAGGCTCCAGGGTGGCGATGATTCACCCCTCCACTTT.

This clonotype occurred many times. This chain connects TRBV16 to TRBJ2-1; TRBD2 is a possible D gene (5 bases). The CDR3 runs to 16 residues. V lost 1 base and J lost 5, with 15 bases in between. Germline-derived CDR1 and CDR2 are KGHSY and FQNENV. CDR3 nucleotide sequence: TGTGCCAGCAGCCAATTAGACCGGGCGGGCCACAATGAGCAGTTCTTC. Its protein is CASSQLDRAGHNEQFF. The full variable domain, rest sourced from reference TRBV16 and TRBJ2-1, is GEEVAQTPKHLVRGEGQKAKLYCAPIKGHSYVFWYQQVLKNEFKFLISFQNENVFDETGMPKERFSAKCLPNSPCSLEIQATKLEDSAVYFCASSQLDRAGHNEQFFGPGTRLTVL.

This clonotype was seen more than once but under ten times. A much larger clone sits a single nucleotide away, making a read error possible. The chain joins TRBV12-3 or TRBV12-4 to TRBJ1-5; D possibly corresponds to TRBD1 (6 bases). This CDR3 has 15 residues. Deletions cut 5 bases from V and 4 bases from J, with 15 bases between. CDR3 region: CASSRAGVSNQPQHF. The DNA for the CDR3 is TGTGCCAGCAGTCGGGCAGGGGTTTCGAATCAGCCCCAGCATTTT.

Note on this clonotype: This may stem from a read error, because a much larger clone lies one nucleotide away. The V call is TRBV12-3 or TRBV12-4, the J call TRBJ1-1; 9 nucleotides match TRBD1. The CDR3 is 16 amino acids. The CDR3 sequence: CASSTGQGKAYTEASF. In nucleotides, the CDR3 is TGTGCCAGCAGTACCGGACAGGGGAAGGCGTACACTGAAGCTTCCTTT.

This clonotype appeared once. J is TRBJ2-7 and V is TRBV7-8; D might be TRBD2 (6 bases). The germline V gene encodes CDR1 SGHVS and CDR2 FQNEAQ. The V and J ends lost 4 bases and 6 bases respectively, with 10 bases between them. The CDR3 is 12 amino acids. CDR3 region: CASSSQEGEQYF. The CDR3 DNA reads TGTGCCAGCAGCTCACAGGAGGGCGAGCAGTACTTC.

As regards this clonotype: This may stem from a read error, because a much larger clone lies one nucleotide away. The rearrangement links TRBV24-1 to TRBJ2-1, with D unresolved. There are 16 residues in the CDR3. Looked up from germline, CDR1 is KGHDR and CDR2 is SFDVKD. The CDR3 coding sequence is TGTGCCACCAGTGTTTCCGGGCCCGGCTCCTACACTGAGCAGTTCTTC. It is translated as CATSVSGPGSYTEQFF.

This chain connects TRBV7-9 to TRBJ1-6; 7 nucleotides align to TRBD1. This CDR3 has 13 residues. Germline V CDR1 and CDR2: SEHNR, FQNEAQ (reference sequence). V was clipped by 6 bases and J by 9 bases; unmatched bases: 5. In DNA form, the CDR3 reads TGTGCCAGCAGTCGCGGGACAGCTTCACCCCTCCACTTT. Its protein product is CASSRGTASPLHF. Filled out from reference TRBV7-9 and TRBJ1-6, the complete variable domain reads DTGVSQNPRHKITKRGQNVTFRCDPISEHNRLYWYRQTLGQGPEFLTYFQNEAQLEKSRLLSDRFSAERPKGSFSTLEIQRTEQGDSAMYLCASSRGTASPLHFGNGTRLTVT.

This clonotype was recorded at least ten times. The chain joins TRBV20-1 to TRBJ1-5, with D possibly matching TRBD1 (6 bases). This CDR3 has 13 amino acids. CDR1 and CDR2 (germline): DFQATT, SNEGSKA (reference sequence). V shed 6 bases and J shed 3 bases, with 12 bases lying between them. The CDR3 nucleotides read TGCAGTGCACGGGACACATCCAATCAGCCCCAGCATTTT. It encodes CSARDTSNQPQHF.

This chain joins TRBV20-1 and TRBJ2-7, with 7 bases that match TRBD2. Germline lookup yields CDR1 DFQATT and CDR2 SNEGSKA (reference sequence). Trimming cost V 0 bases and J 7 bases; bases outside gene matches: 12. The CDR3 is made up of 15 amino acids. The DNA of the CDR3 is TGCAGTGCTAGAGATTTAACCGGGGGGAAAATAGAGCAGTACTTC. This sequence encodes CSARDLTGGKIEQYF.

CDR3 sequence (DNA): TGCAGCGTTGAAGATAGTCCAGACCCTGCGCAGTACTTC. It encodes CSVEDSPDPAQYF. The V call is TRBV29-1, the J call TRBJ2-7; D unresolved. There are 13 residues in the CDR3. Germline V gene data show CDR1 as SQVTM and CDR2 as ANQGSEA. Trimming took off 0 bases at V and 9 bases at J, with 15 bases between the two ends.

This clonotype has a handful of counts. The V gene is TRBV25-1, the J gene TRBJ1-5, with 9 bases aligning to TRBD1. The CDR3 spans 19 residues. Looked up from germline, CDR1 is MGHDK and CDR2 is SYGVNS. Unmatched junction bases numbered 13, after V lost 3 bases and J lost 1 base. CDR3 region: CASSDSGTGTLGSNQPQHF. CDR3 DNA: TGTGCCAGCAGTGATTCCGGGACAGGGACTCTCGGGAGCAATCAGCCCCAGCATTTT.

This clonotype was seen only a few times. V usage is TRBV2 and J usage is TRBJ2-7; a possible D gene is TRBD1 (5 bases). Trimming removed 7 bases at V and 2 bases at J, with 12 bases between. The germline V gene encodes CDR1 SNHLY and CDR2 FYNNEI. The CDR3 is 13 residues long. The CDR3 loop is CASIPEGAYEQYF. The CDR3 DNA follows: TGTGCCAGCATCCCGGAAGGGGCCTACGAGCAGTACTTC.